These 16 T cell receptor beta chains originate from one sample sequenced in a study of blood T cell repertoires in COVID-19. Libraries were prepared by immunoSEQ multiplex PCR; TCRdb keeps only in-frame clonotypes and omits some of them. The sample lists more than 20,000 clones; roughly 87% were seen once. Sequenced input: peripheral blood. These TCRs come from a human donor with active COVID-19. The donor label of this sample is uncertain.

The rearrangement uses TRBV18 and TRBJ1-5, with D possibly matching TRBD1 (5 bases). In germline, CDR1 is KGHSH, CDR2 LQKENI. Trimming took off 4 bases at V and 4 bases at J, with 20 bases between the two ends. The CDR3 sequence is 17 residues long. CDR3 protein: CASSQMGPREGNQPQHF. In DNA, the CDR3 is TGTGCCAGCTCACAAATGGGTCCCAGGGAGGGGAATCAGCCCCAGCATTTT. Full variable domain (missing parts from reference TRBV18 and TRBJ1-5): NAGVMQNPRHLVRRRGQEARLRCSPMKGHSHVYWYRQLPEEGLKFMVYLQKENIIDESGMPKERFSAEFPKEGPSILRIQQVVRGDSAAYFCASSQMGPREGNQPQHFGDGTRLSIL.

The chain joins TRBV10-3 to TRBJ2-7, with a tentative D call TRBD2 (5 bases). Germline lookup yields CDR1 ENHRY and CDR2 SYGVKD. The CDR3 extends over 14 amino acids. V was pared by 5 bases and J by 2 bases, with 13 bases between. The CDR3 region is CAISPGLGTYEQYF. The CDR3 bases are TGTGCCATCAGTCCCGGACTGGGCACCTACGAGCAGTACTTC.

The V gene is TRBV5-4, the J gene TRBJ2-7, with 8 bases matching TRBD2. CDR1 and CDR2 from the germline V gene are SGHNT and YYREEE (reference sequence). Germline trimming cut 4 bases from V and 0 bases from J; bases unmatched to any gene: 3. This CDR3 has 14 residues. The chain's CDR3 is CASSPGLASYEQYF. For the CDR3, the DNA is TGTGCCAGCAGCCCCGGACTAGCCTCCTACGAGCAGTACTTC.

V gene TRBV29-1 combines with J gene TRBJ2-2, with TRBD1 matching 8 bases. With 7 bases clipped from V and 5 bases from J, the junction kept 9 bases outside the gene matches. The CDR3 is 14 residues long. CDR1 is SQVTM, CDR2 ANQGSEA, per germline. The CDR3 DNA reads TGCAGCGCGAGATGGACAGGGAATACCGGGGAGCTGTTTTTT. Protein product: CSARWTGNTGELFF.

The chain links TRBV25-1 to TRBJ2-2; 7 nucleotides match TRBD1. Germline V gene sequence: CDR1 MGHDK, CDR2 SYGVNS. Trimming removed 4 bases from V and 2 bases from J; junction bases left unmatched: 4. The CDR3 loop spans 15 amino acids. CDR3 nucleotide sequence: TGTGCCAGCAGTGCCCCAGGGGGTAACACCGGGGAGCTGTTTTTT. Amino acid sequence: CASSAPGGNTGELFF.

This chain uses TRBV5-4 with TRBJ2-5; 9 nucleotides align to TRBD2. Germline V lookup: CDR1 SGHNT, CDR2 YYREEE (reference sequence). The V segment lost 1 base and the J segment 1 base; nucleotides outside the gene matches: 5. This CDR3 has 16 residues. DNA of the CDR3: TGTGCCAGCAGCTTGTATGCTAGCGGGGTCCAAGAGACCCAGTACTTC. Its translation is CASSLYASGVQETQYF.

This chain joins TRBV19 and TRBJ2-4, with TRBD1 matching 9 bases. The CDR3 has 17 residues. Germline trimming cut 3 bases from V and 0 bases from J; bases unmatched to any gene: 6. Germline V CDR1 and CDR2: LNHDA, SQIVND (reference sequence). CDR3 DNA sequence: TGTGCCAGTAGTATTTCGGGGACAGGGCTAGCCAAAAACATTCAGTACTTC. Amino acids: CASSISGTGLAKNIQYF.

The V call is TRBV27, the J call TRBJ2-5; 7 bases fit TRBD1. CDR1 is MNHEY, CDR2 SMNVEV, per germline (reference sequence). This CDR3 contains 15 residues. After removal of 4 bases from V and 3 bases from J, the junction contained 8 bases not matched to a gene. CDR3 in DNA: TGTGCCAGCAGTTACCGACAGGGATTAGAAGAGACCCAGTACTTC. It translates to CASSYRQGLEETQYF.

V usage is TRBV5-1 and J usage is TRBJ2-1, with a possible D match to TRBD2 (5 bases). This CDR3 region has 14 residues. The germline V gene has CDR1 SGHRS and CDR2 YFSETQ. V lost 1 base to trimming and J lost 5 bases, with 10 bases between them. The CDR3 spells CASSLLTEDNEQFF. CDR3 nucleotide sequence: TGCGCCAGCAGCTTGTTGACGGAGGACAATGAGCAGTTCTTC.

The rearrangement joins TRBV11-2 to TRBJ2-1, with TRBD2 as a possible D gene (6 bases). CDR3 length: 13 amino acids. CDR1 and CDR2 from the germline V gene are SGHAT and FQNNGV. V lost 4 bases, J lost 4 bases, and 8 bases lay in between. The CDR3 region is CASSSRGYNEQFF. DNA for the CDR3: TGTGCCAGCAGCTCACGGGGGTACAATGAGCAGTTCTTC. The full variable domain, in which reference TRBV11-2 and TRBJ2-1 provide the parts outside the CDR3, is EAGVAQSPRYKIIEKRQSVAFWCNPISGHATLYWYQQILGQGPKLLIQFQNNGVVDDSQLPKDRFSAERLKGVDSTLKIQPAKLEDSAVYLCASSSRGYNEQFFGPGTRLTVL.

The CDR3 coding sequence is TGTGCCAGTAGGAAAGGGGGGGACGAGGAGAACACTGAAGCTTTCTTT. Its translation is CASRKGGDEENTEAFF. This chain joins TRBV19 and TRBJ1-1, with D possibly TRBD1 on 6 matching bases. The germline V and J ends were trimmed by 6 bases and 1 base, with 18 bases remaining between them. CDR1 is LNHDA, CDR2 SQIVND, per germline (reference sequence). There are 16 residues in the CDR3.

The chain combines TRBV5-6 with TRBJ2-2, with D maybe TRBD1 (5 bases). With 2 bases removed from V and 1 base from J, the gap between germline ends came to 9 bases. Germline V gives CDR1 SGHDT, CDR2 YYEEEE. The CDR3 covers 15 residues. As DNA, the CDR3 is TGTGCCAGCAGCTTCCAAGGACAGAACACCGGGGAGCTGTTTTTT. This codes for CASSFQGQNTGELFF.

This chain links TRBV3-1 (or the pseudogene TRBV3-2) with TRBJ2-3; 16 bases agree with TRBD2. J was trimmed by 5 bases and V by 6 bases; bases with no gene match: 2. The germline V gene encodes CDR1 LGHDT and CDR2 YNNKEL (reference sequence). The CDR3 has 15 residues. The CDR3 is CASRGLAGGRDTQYF. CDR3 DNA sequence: TGTGCCAGCAGGGGACTAGCGGGGGGGCGAGATACGCAGTATTTT.

In DNA form, the CDR3 reads TGTGCTTGGGGGAGGGTGAACACTGAAGCTTTCTTT. Its protein is CAWGRVNTEAFF. The chain links TRBV12-3 or TRBV12-4 to TRBJ1-1; tentative D call: TRBD1 (5 bases). The CDR3 runs 12 residues.

In nucleotides, the CDR3 is TGTGCCAGCAGTTTATTTGCTATAAGCTCCTACAATGAGCAGTTCTTC. Translated, it gives CASSLFAISSYNEQFF. The genes are TRBV27 and TRBJ2-1; D remains unclear. Germline CDR1 reads MNHEY; CDR2 reads SMNVEV (reference sequence). V was trimmed by 1 base and J by 0 bases, leaving 10 bases between them. The CDR3 sequence is 16 residues long.

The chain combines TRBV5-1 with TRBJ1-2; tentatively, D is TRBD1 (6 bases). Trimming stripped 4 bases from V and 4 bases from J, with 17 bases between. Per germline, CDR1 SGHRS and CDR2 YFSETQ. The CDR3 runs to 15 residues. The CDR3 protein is CASSPGLQGFYGYTF. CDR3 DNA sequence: TGCGCCAGCAGCCCAGGATTACAGGGCTTCTATGGCTACACCTTC.